The present entry profiles one T cell receptor beta chain with its context. Here immunoSEQ multiplex PCR was the method, and the copy in TCRdb shows in-frame clones only, minus some. The sample shows tens of thousands of clones, roughly four fifths of them seen only once. The CDR3 runs to 16 residues. V gave up 2 bases and J gave up 1 base; unmatched junction bases: 7. The data are from a study of blood T cell repertoires in COVID-19. At the level of the study: The United States, Italy and Spain provided the acute and convalescent COVID-19 samples.

The sample was peripheral blood. This clonotype was obtained from a human donor with acute or convalescent COVID-19. The donor label of this sample is uncertain. The rearrangement links TRBV5-7 to TRBJ2-7, with 9 bases that match TRBD1. TRBV5-7 is classed as an ORF, of uncertain function. The CDR3 DNA reads TGTGCCAGCAGCTTAATTGGGGACAGGGATTCCTACGAGCAGTACTTC. Its protein product is CASSLIGDRDSYEQYF.